This entry lists 12 T cell receptor beta chains sequenced from one sample in a study of a mutant IDH1 vaccine in newly diagnosed glioma. Repertoires were generated with immunoSEQ multiplex PCR, while TCRdb's copy carries only in-frame clones and drops some. The sample consists of about 50,000 clones, around 80% of them appearing once. No antigen has been assigned to these receptors. Time point given: week 47, end of study. Doses of 300 ug of mutant IDH1 20-mer peptide were given with topical imiquimod. Material: PBMCs, obtained from a glioma patient whose treatment included an IDH1 peptide vaccine. The receptors here all came from a woman between 40 and 55 years old with glioma. Some clones in this sample may be carry-over from other donors' samples.

The chain is built from TRBV27 and TRBJ1-1; possibly TRBD1 for D (5 bases). Per the germline V gene, CDR1 is MNHEY and CDR2 is SMNVEV (reference sequence). Trimming pared 3 bases from V and 4 bases from J, leaving 18 bases between. This CDR3 has 16 amino acids. This CDR3 reads CASSFFPLQAATEAFF. The DNA for the CDR3 is TGTGCCAGCAGTTTTTTCCCCCTACAGGCGGCCACTGAAGCTTTCTTT.

The rearrangement joins TRBV2 to TRBJ1-3; perhaps TRBD1 as D (5 bases). V was trimmed by 1 base and J by 2 bases, leaving 9 bases between them. This CDR3 has 15 amino acids. The germline V gene has CDR1 SNHLY and CDR2 FYNNEI. CDR3 nucleotide sequence: TGTGCCAGCAGTGAAGGCTCAGGGACTGGAAACACCATATATTTT. Translation gives CASSEGSGTGNTIYF.

The chain employs TRBV13 and TRBJ1-1; 8 nucleotides match TRBD1. The CDR3 spans 14 residues. CDR1 and CDR2 (germline): PRHDT, FYEKMQ (reference sequence). The trim removed 5 bases at V and 5 bases at J, leaving 7 bases unmatched. DNA for the CDR3: TGTGCCAGCAGCGCCGGACAGGGTAGTACTGAAGCTTTCTTT. Translating it yields CASSAGQGSTEAFF.

This clone came up once. The chain uses TRBV7-2 and TRBJ2-1, with TRBD1 as a possible D gene (5 bases). The V gene's germline CDR1 is SGHTA and CDR2 FQGNSA. V was cut by 1 base and J by 3 bases, with 19 bases left in between. The CDR3 length is 18 residues. The CDR3: CASSLGGQGTARYNEQFF. The CDR3 region has the DNA TGTGCCAGCAGCTTAGGGGGCCAGGGAACGGCGCGCTACAATGAGCAGTTCTTC.

J is TRBJ2-7 and V is TRBV2; 11 positions agree with TRBD2. Germline V gene lookup returns CDR1 SNHLY and CDR2 FYNNEI. This CDR3 has 16 residues. V trimming: 3 bases; J trimming: 7 bases; junction bases outside the gene matches: 11. The CDR3 nucleotides read TGTGCCAGCAGTGAGGTTTTAGCGGGGGGGCGTCGGGAGCAGTACTTC. This codes for CASSEVLAGGRREQYF.

The chain carries TRBV25-1 and TRBJ2-7, with D perhaps TRBD1 or TRBD2 (5 bases each). V lost 3 bases and J lost 4, with 16 bases in between. The CDR3 contains 15 residues. CDR1 and CDR2 (germline): MGHDK, SYGVNS. The CDR3 nucleotides are TGTGCCAGCAGTGAGAGGGGACGGAGCTCGTACGAGCAGTACTTC. Its translation is CASSERGRSSYEQYF.

This chain joins TRBV10-3 and TRBJ1-2, with 7 nucleotides matching TRBD1. Germline V CDR1 and CDR2: ENHRY, SYGVKD. CDR3 length equals 13 residues. V was pared by 5 bases and J by 6 bases, with 6 bases of the junction left unmatched. The CDR3 sequence: CAISSTGADGYTF. The DNA for the CDR3 is TGTGCCATCAGTTCCACAGGGGCCGATGGCTACACCTTC.

The V call is TRBV2, the J call TRBJ1-1; 8 positions agree with TRBD1. From germline, CDR1 is SNHLY and CDR2 FYNNEI. V was clipped by 7 bases and J by 6 bases; unmatched bases: 7. This CDR3 is built from 13 residues. CDR3 sequence reads: CASTRTGSAEAFF. In DNA, the CDR3 is TGTGCCAGCACTAGGACAGGGAGCGCTGAAGCTTTCTTT. The whole variable domain, remainder taken from reference TRBV2 and TRBJ1-1, is EPEVTQTPSHQVTQMGQEVILRCVPISNHLYFYWYRQILGQKVEFLVSFYNNEISEKSEIFDDQFSVERPDGSNFTLKIRSTKLEDSAMYFCASTRTGSAEAFFGQGTRLTVV.

This chain uses TRBV5-6 with TRBJ1-6; no clear D. The germline gives CDR1 SGHDT, CDR2 YYEEEE. The CDR3 runs 15 residues. Trimming left V 6 bases short and J 0 bases short, with 10 bases between. The CDR3 DNA follows: TGTGCCAGCACCCTTGGGGTCTCCTATAATTCACCCCTCCACTTT. Encoded protein: CASTLGVSYNSPLHF.

The chain joins TRBV7-8 to TRBJ1-5, with unresolved D. Germline CDR1 reads SGHVS; CDR2 reads FQNEAQ. V was shortened by 2 bases and J by 1 base, with 9 bases between the two germline ends. This CDR3 has 15 residues. As DNA, the CDR3 is TGTGCCAGCAGCTTAAGGCAGCAGAGCAATCAGCCCCAGCATTTT. Its translation: CASSLRQQSNQPQHF.

The chain couples TRBV2 to TRBJ2-1, with TRBD1 as a possible D gene (6 bases). Germline V gene sequence: CDR1 SNHLY, CDR2 FYNNEI. The CDR3 is 15 residues long. The germline V and J ends were trimmed by 7 bases and 8 bases, with 21 bases remaining between them. CDR3 DNA: TGTGCCAGCACCCGTGGGGCAGGGGCGGGTCATGAGCAGTTCTTC. Translation: CASTRGAGAGHEQFF.

This clone was seen a single time. This chain joins TRBV29-1 and TRBJ2-1; D is unclear. Trimming cost V 3 bases and J 3 bases, with 6 bases left between them. This CDR3 has 12 residues. From germline, CDR1 is SQVTM and CDR2 ANQGSEA. CDR3 in DNA: TGCAGCGTTGAGATGTACTACAATGAGCAGTTCTTC. Its protein product is CSVEMYYNEQFF.